The 21 T cell receptor beta chains reported below all come from one sample, sequenced in a study of vaccination and CD4 T cells after COVID-19. Once obtained from cultured CD4+ T cells, the DNA was sequenced using the Oncomine TCR Beta short-read assay. One entry per CDR3 protein results from TCRdb running MiXCR on the PCR reads. Of 17,000 or so distinct CDR3 sequences listed, less than 70% are singletons. The antigens of these receptors remain unknown. Described treatment: approximately nine-day PBMC culture with coronavirus spike peptide pools or control peptides (ViraFEST assay). The specimen sequenced was CD4+ T cells from blood, cultured in vitro. The source is a human donor who had recovered from COVID-19.

The rearrangement uses TRBV20-1 and TRBJ2-5, with D unresolved. The CDR3 contains 13 residues. Germline V gives CDR1 DFQATT, CDR2 SNEGSKA (reference sequence). Trimming took 0 bases from V and 4 from J, leaving 9 bases between them. The CDR3 spells CSARDTGPETQYF. CDR3 nucleotide sequence: TGCAGTGCTAGAGATACTGGCCCAGAGACCCAGTACTTC.

This CDR3 reads CASSRDDQGMSGYTEAFF. CDR3 nucleotide sequence: TGTGCCAGCAGCCGAGATGATCAGGGAATGTCGGGGTACACTGAAGCTTTCTTT. The J gene is TRBJ1-1, the V gene TRBV4-2; the D gene is possibly TRBD1 (5 bases). Germline loops: CDR1 LGHNA, CDR2 YNFKEQ. V dropped 4 bases and J dropped 3 bases, with 24 bases sitting between them. The CDR3 is 18 amino acids.

The rearrangement joins TRBV24-1 to TRBJ2-1; maybe TRBD1 (6 bases). The CDR3 is made up of 16 amino acids. V was cut by 3 bases and J by 4 bases, with 15 bases left in between. The germline V gene has CDR1 KGHDR and CDR2 SFDVKD. CDR3 in DNA: TGTGCCACCAGTGATCCTCAGGACAGTGAATACAATGAGCAGTTCTTC. Amino acids: CATSDPQDSEYNEQFF.

This chain links TRBV27 with TRBJ2-5; D call uncertain. V was pared by 7 bases and J by 2 bases, with 17 bases between. This CDR3 is 15 amino acids long. The germline CDR1 and CDR2 sequences are MNHEY and SMNVEV (reference sequence). CDR3 sequence: CASTPTPWVQETQYF. The CDR3 nucleotides are TGTGCCAGCACTCCCACCCCCTGGGTTCAAGAGACCCAGTACTTC.

The CDR3 loop reads CASWATPYEQYF. The CDR3 DNA reads TGTGCCAGCTGGGCTACTCCCTACGAGCAGTACTTC. The genes are TRBV27 and TRBJ2-7; the D is unclear. Germline values: CDR1 MNHEY, CDR2 SMNVEV (reference sequence). This CDR3 is built from 12 residues. The V end lost 8 bases, the J end lost 2 bases, and 10 bases lay between the germline ends.

This clonotype has just a few counts. The rearrangement links TRBV7-9 to TRBJ2-3, with TRBD2 matching 8 bases. Germline V gene sequence: CDR1 SEHNR, CDR2 FQNEAQ (reference sequence). This CDR3 has 14 residues. Losses at the gene ends were 1 base for V and 9 bases for J; bases not matched to a gene: 6. The CDR3: CASSLVAGGGTQYF. Written as DNA, the CDR3 is TGTGCCAGCAGCTTAGTCGCGGGGGGAGGGACGCAGTATTTT.

CDR3 protein: CSARSLAGVTEAFF. In DNA, the CDR3 is TGCAGTGCTAGATCCTTGGCCGGGGTCACTGAAGCTTTCTTT. The chain has TRBV20-1 and TRBJ1-1; D gene unclear. Trimming pared 2 bases from V and 4 bases from J, leaving 14 bases between. This CDR3 region has 14 residues. Germline V lookup: CDR1 DFQATT, CDR2 SNEGSKA (reference sequence).

V usage is TRBV5-4 and J usage is TRBJ2-1; no reliable D call. The CDR3 covers 13 residues. The V gene lost 2 bases and the J gene lost 8 bases, with 11 bases spanning the gap. Germline V CDR1 and CDR2: SGHNT, YYREEE (reference sequence). The CDR3 DNA reads as TGTGCCAGCAGCTTAGTTTCGCGCGATGAGCAGTTCTTC. It encodes CASSLVSRDEQFF. Complete variable domain (other parts from reference TRBV5-4 and TRBJ2-1): ETGVTQSPTHLIKTRGQQVTLRCSSQSGHNTVSWYQQALGQGPQFIFQYYREEENGRGNFPPRFSGLQFPNYSSELNVNALELDDSALYLCASSLVSRDEQFFGPGTRLTVL.

The genes are TRBV7-2 and TRBJ1-2; the D is unclear. CDR3 length equals 14 residues. The ends were cut back, 1 base at V and 2 bases at J, with 8 bases in the middle. The germline V gene encodes CDR1 SGHTA and CDR2 FQGNSA. The DNA for the CDR3 is TGTGCCAGCAGCTTAGTTCAGAGAAACTATGGCTACACCTTC. Translation: CASSLVQRNYGYTF.

The chain combines TRBV20-1 with TRBJ2-1; the D gene could be TRBD1 or TRBD2 (5 bases each). V lost 5 bases to trimming and J lost 9 bases, with 14 bases between them. Germline-derived CDR1 and CDR2 are DFQATT and SNEGSKA (reference sequence). The CDR3 is 12 amino acids. CDR3 coding DNA: TGCAGTGCTGAGGGGTTCTCGATTGAGCAGTTCTTC. Its protein is CSAEGFSIEQFF.

The genes are TRBV6-1 and TRBJ1-4, with D unclear. Germline V gene lookup returns CDR1 MNHNS and CDR2 SASEGT. The CDR3 is 15 residues long. V gave up 7 bases and J gave up 6 bases, with 18 bases separating them. CDR3 in DNA: TGTGCCAGCATGAATCGTGCCAAGAGGGATGAAAAACTGTTTTTT. Its protein product is CASMNRAKRDEKLFF.

This clonotype was found a few times. J is TRBJ2-3 and V is TRBV9, with 7 nucleotides matching TRBD2. After removal of 0 bases from V and 9 bases from J, the junction contained 4 bases not matched to a gene. This CDR3 spans 13 amino acids. From germline, CDR1 is SGDLS and CDR2 YYNGEE. In DNA, the CDR3 is TGTGCCAGCAGCGTAGATTCTAGCGGAACGCAGTATTTT. It is translated as CASSVDSSGTQYF.

This clonotype was picked up a small number of times. This chain uses TRBV25-1 with TRBJ2-5; TRBD1 matches 7 bases. This CDR3 contains 13 residues. Germline loops: CDR1 MGHDK, CDR2 SYGVNS. V lost 7 bases, J lost 5 bases, and 7 bases stayed unmatched. For the CDR3, the DNA is TGTGCCAGCACTCAAGGGGGCAGGGAGACCCAGTACTTC. This codes for CASTQGGRETQYF.

The rearrangement links TRBV18 to TRBJ2-5; D not resolved. The CDR3 has 11 residues. Germline assignment: CDR1 KGHSH and CDR2 LQKENI. V was shortened by 4 bases and J by 2 bases, with 2 bases between the two germline ends. CDR3 nucleotides: TGTGCCAGCTCACAACAAGAGACCCAGTACTTC. Its protein product is CASSQQETQYF. Filled out from reference TRBV18 and TRBJ2-5, the complete variable domain reads NAGVMQNPRHLVRRRGQEARLRCSPMKGHSHVYWYRQLPEEGLKFMVYLQKENIIDESGMPKERFSAEFPKEGPSILRIQQVVRGDSAAYFCASSQQETQYFGPGTRLLVL.

The chain carries TRBV4-1 and TRBJ1-2; TRBD1 might be the D (6 bases). Trimming cost V 4 bases and J 2 bases, with 17 bases left between them. The CDR3 has 16 amino acids. The germline CDR1 and CDR2 sequences are MGHRA and YSYEKL. CDR3: CASSRGFGGENYGYTF. The CDR3 DNA reads as TGCGCCAGCAGCCGGGGGTTTGGGGGCGAGAACTATGGCTACACCTTC.

CDR3 in DNA: TGTGCCAGCAGCTCCCGGACTGCAACATATGGCTACACCTTC. It translates to CASSSRTATYGYTF. The rearrangement joins TRBV7-2 to TRBJ1-2; D unclear. Germline V CDR1 and CDR2: SGHTA, FQGNSA. The CDR3 sequence is 14 residues long. The V end lost 4 bases, the J end lost 5 bases, and 14 bases lay between the germline ends. Supplemented by reference TRBV7-2 and TRBJ1-2, the full variable domain reads GAGVSQSPSNKVTEKGKDVELRCDPISGHTALYWYRQSLGQGLEFLIYFQGNSAPDKSGLPSDRFSAERTGGSVSTLTIQRTQQEDSAVYLCASSSRTATYGYTFGSGTRLTVV.

This clonotype was counted a single time. The chain joins TRBV6-1 to TRBJ1-5, with D unclear. V gave up 6 bases and J gave up 0 bases, with 9 bases separating them. From germline, CDR1 is MNHNS and CDR2 SASEGT. This CDR3 has 14 amino acids. Here the CDR3 reads CASSSHNSNQPQHF. Written as DNA, the CDR3 is TGTGCCAGCAGCTCCCATAATAGCAATCAGCCCCAGCATTTT.

The chain recombines TRBV7-9 with TRBJ1-3, with D unclear. V gave up 2 bases and J gave up 2 bases, with 13 bases separating them. Germline V gene lookup returns CDR1 SEHNR and CDR2 FQNEAQ (reference sequence). CDR3 size: 16 residues. CDR3 amino acids: CASSLSGFWAGNTIYF. CDR3 in DNA: TGTGCCAGCAGCTTAAGTGGGTTCTGGGCTGGAAACACCATATATTTT.

This clonotype is labeled as large. V is TRBV6-1 and J is TRBJ1-1; possibly TRBD1 for D (5 bases). Germline V CDR1 and CDR2: MNHNS, SASEGT. CDR3 length equals 14 residues. V gave up 3 bases and J gave up 6 bases, with 14 bases separating them. CDR3 region: CASSDFGLRAEAFF. CDR3 nucleotide sequence: TGTGCCAGCAGTGATTTCGGCCTCAGGGCTGAAGCTTTCTTT.

This clonotype qualifies as medium-sized. CDR3 DNA: TGTGCCAGCAGTGTGTTAGCGCGGACCTCTGGGGCCAACGTCCTGACTTTC. It codes for CASSVLARTSGANVLTF. The chain couples TRBV6-1 to TRBJ2-6, with a tentative D call TRBD2 (5 bases). The CDR3 covers 17 residues. CDR1 and CDR2 from the germline V gene are MNHNS and SASEGT. Between the trimmed V and J ends, which lost 4 bases and 0 bases, there was a span of 13 bases.

The chain couples TRBV7-8 to TRBJ2-5, with a possible D match to TRBD1 (7 bases). The CDR3 spans 13 residues. Germline-derived CDR1 and CDR2 are SGHVS and FQNEAQ. Trimming removed 7 bases from V and 4 bases from J, with 13 bases in between. CDR3 bases: TGTGCCAGCAACCGGAGGGGGCCAGAGACCCAGTACTTC. Amino acid sequence: CASNRRGPETQYF.